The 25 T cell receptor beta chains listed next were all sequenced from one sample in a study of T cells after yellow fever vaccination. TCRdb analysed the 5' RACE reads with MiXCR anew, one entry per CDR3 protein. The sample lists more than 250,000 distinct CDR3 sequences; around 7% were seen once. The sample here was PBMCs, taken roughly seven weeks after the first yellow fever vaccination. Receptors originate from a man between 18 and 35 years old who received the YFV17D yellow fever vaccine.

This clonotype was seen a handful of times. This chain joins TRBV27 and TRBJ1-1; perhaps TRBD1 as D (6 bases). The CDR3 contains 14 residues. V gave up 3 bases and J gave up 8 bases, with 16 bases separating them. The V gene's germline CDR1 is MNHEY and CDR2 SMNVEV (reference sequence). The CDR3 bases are TGTGCCAGCAGTTTGAGACCACAGGGTTTGGAAGCTTTCTTT. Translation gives CASSLRPQGLEAFF.

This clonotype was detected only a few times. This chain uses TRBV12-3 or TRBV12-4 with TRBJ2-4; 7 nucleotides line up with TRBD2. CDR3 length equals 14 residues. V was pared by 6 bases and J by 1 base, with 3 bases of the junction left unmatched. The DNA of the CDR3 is TGTGCCAGCAGCACGACTAGCGCCAAAAACATTCAGTACTTC. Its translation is CASSTTSAKNIQYF.

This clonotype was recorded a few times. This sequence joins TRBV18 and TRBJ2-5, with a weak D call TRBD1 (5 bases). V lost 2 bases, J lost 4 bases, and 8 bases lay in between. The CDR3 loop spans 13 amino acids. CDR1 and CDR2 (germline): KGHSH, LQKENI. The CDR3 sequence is CASSPAGRETQYF. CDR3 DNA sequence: TGTGCCAGCTCACCAGCAGGGCGAGAGACCCAGTACTTC.

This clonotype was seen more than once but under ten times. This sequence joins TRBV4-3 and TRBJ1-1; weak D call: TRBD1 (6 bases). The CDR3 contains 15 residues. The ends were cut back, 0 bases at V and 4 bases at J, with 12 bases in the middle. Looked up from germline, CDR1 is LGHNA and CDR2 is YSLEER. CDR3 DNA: TGCGCCAGCAGCCAAGAGGCACAGGGAGGCACTGAAGCTTTCTTT. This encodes CASSQEAQGGTEAFF.

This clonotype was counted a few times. This chain's CDR3 is CASSIWTSGGGGDTQYF. In nucleotides, the CDR3 is TGTGCCAGCAGCATCTGGACTAGCGGGGGGGGAGGAGATACGCAGTATTTT. The chain carries TRBV7-6 and TRBJ2-3; 15 nucleotides match TRBD2. The CDR3 is 17 amino acids. Germline V lookup: CDR1 SGHVS, CDR2 FNYEAQ. J gave up 5 bases and V 5 bases, and 8 bases lay outside the gene matches.

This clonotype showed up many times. The CDR3 here is CASSPSGANVLTF. The CDR3 DNA reads as TGTGCCAGCTCACCATCTGGGGCCAACGTCCTGACTTTC. The chain is built from TRBV18 and TRBJ2-6; D is ambiguous. From germline, CDR1 is KGHSH and CDR2 LQKENI. This CDR3 contains 13 residues. Trimming stripped 2 bases from V and 1 base from J, with 0 bases between.

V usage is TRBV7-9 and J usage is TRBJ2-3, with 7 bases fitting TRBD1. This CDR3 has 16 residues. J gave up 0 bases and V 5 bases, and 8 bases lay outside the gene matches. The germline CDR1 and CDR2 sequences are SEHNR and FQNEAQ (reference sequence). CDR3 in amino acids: CASSPGTARSTDTQYF. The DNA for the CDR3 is TGTGCCAGCAGCCCTGGGACAGCCAGAAGCACAGATACGCAGTATTTT.

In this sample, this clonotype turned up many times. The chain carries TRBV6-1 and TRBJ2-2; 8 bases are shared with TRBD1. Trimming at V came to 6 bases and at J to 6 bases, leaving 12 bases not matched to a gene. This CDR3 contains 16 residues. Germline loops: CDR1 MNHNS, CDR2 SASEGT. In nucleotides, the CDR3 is TGTGCCAGCAGACGAAGACCGGGACAGGATTCCGGGGAGCTGTTTTTT. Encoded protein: CASRRRPGQDSGELFF.

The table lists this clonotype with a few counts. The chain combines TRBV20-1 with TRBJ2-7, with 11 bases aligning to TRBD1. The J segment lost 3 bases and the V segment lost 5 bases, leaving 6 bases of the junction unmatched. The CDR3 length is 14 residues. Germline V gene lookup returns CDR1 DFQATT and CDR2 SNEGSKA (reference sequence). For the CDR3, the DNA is TGCAGTGCTCCGGGACAGGGGGAGTTCTACGAGCAGTACTTC. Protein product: CSAPGQGEFYEQYF.

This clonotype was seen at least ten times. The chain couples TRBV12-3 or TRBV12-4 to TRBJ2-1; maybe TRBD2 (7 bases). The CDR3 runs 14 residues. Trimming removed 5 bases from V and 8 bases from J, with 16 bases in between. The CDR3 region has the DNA TGTGCCAGCAGTCCGGCGGGGGCCGCGGATGAGCAGTTCTTC. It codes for CASSPAGAADEQFF.

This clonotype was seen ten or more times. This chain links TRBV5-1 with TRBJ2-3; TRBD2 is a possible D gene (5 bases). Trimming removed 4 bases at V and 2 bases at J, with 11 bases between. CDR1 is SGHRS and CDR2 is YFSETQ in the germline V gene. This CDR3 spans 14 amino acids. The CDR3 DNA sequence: TGCGCCAGCAGCCCGGACTTAGACACAGATACGCAGTATTTT. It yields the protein CASSPDLDTDTQYF.

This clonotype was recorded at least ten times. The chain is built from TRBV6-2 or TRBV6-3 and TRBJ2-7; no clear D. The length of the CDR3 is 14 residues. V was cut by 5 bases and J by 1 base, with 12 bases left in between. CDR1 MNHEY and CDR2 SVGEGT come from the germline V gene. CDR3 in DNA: TGTGCCAGCAGTCCACGAAGGATGTCCTACGAGCAGTACGTC. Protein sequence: CASSPRRMSYEQYV.

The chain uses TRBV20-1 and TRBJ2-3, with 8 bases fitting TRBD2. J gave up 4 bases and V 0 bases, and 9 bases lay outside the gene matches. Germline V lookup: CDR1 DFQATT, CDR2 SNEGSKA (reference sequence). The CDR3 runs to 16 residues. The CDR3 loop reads CSARDRRLARADTQYF. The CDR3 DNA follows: TGCAGTGCTAGAGATCGGAGACTAGCGAGGGCAGATACGCAGTATTTT.

CDR3 sequence reads: CASSLWGVGAYNEQFF. The CDR3 nucleotides read TGTGCCAGCAGTTTATGGGGGGTGGGCGCCTACAATGAGCAGTTCTTC. The V and J genes are TRBV27 and TRBJ2-1; weak D call: TRBD2 (6 bases). The CDR3 covers 16 residues. Trimming took off 1 base at V and 2 bases at J, with 12 bases between the two ends. Germline lookup yields CDR1 MNHEY and CDR2 SMNVEV (reference sequence).

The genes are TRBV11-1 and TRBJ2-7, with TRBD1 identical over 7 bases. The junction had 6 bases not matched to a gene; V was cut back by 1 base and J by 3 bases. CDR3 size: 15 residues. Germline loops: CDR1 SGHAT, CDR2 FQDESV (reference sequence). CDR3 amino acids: CASSLGQGNRYEQYF. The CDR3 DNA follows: TGTGCCAGCAGCTTAGGACAGGGAAACCGCTACGAGCAGTACTTC.

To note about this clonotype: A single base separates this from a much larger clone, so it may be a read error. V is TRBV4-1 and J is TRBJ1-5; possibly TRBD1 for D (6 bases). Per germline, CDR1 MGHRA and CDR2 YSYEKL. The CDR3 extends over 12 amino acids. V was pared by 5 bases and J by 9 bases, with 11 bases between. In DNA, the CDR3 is TGCGCCAGCAGCAAAGTAGGGGGGCCCCAGCATTTT. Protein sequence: CASSKVGGPQHF.

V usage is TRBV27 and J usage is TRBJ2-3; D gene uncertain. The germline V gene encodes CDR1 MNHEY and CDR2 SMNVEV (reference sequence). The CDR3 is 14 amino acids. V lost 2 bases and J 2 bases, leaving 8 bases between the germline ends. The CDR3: CASSLEDFTDTQYF. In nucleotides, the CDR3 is TGTGCCAGCAGTTTAGAGGATTTCACAGATACGCAGTATTTT.

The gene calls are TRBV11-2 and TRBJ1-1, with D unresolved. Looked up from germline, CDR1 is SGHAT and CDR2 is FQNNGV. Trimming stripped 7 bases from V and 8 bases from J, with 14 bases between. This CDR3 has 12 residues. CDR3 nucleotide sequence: TGTGCCAGCACCCCGGGAAGAGGGGAAGCTTTCTTT. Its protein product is CASTPGRGEAFF.

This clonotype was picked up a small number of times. CDR3 DNA sequence: TGCAGTGCTAGGACAGCTATTAATGAAAAACTGTTTTTT. This gives the protein CSARTAINEKLFF. The rearrangement links TRBV20-1 to TRBJ1-4; D is possibly TRBD1 (5 bases). V lost 3 bases, J lost 4 bases, and 9 bases lay in between. The germline gives CDR1 DFQATT, CDR2 SNEGSKA (reference sequence). The CDR3 runs 13 residues.

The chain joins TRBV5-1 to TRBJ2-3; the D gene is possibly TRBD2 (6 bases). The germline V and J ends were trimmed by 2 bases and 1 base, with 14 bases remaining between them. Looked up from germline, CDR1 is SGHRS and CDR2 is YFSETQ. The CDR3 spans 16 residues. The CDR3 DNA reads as TGCGCCAGCAGCTTTGGAGGAGGGGAGGGCACAGATACGCAGTATTTT. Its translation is CASSFGGGEGTDTQYF.

CDR3 amino acids: CASSSGLGGMNTEAFF. The CDR3 DNA reads as TGTGCCAGCAGTTCCGGTCTTGGAGGCATGAACACTGAAGCTTTCTTT. V gene TRBV6-5 combines with J gene TRBJ1-1; D gene ambiguous. This CDR3 contains 16 residues. The V and J ends lost 4 bases and 0 bases respectively, with 15 bases between them. Germline V CDR1 and CDR2: MNHEY, SVGAGI.

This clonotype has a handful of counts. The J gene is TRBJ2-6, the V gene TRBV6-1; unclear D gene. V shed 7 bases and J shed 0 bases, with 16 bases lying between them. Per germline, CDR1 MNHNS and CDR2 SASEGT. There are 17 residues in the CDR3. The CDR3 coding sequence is TGTGCCAGCACCCCGGGCAGGACCAGCTCTGGGGCCAACGTCCTGACTTTC. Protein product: CASTPGRTSSGANVLTF.

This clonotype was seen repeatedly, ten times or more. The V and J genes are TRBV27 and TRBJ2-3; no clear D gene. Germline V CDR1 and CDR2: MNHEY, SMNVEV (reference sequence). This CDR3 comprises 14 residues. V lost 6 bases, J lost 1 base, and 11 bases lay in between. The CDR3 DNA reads TGTGCCAGCAGCCCCGAATGGGGCACAGATACGCAGTATTTT. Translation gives CASSPEWGTDTQYF.

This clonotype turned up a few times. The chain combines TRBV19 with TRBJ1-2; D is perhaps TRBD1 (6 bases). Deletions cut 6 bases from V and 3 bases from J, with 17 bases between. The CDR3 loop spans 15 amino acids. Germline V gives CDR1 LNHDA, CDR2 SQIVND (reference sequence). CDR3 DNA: TGTGCCAGTAGCCCCTCGACAGGTTACTACTATGGCTACACCTTC. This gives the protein CASSPSTGYYYGYTF. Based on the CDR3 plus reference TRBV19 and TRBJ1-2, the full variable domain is DGGITQSPKYLFRKEGQNVTLSCEQNLNHDAMYWYRQDPGQGLRLIYYSQIVNDFQKGDIAEGYSVSREKKESFPLTVTSAQKNPTAFYLCASSPSTGYYYGYTFGSGTRLTVV.

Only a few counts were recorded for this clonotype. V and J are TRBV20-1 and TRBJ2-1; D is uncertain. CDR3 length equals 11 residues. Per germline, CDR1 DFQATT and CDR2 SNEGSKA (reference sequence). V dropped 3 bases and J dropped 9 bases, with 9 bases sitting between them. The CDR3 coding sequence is TGCAGTGCTAGCCCATGGAGTGAGCAGTTCTTC. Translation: CSASPWSEQFF.